These 18 T cell receptor beta chains were all obtained from the same sample, sequenced in a study of vaccination and CD4 T cells after COVID-19. With the Oncomine TCR Beta short-read assay, DNA from cultured CD4+ T cells was sequenced. Cultures of CD4+ T cells served as the source for extracting genomic DNA. In TCRdb, the PCR reads were re-called with MiXCR into one record per CDR3 protein. The profile shows approximately 10,000 distinct CDR3 sequences, less than 45% of them singletons. The antigens of these receptors remain unknown. Treatment indicated: 10-day PBMC culture with coronavirus spike peptide pools or control peptides (ViraFEST assay). During the years 2011-2018, before the COVID-19 pandemic, the unexposed donor's CD4+ T cells were collected. The sequenced sample consisted of CD4+ T cells from blood, cultured in vitro. Receptors originate from a human donor in good health.

The chain uses TRBV20-1 and TRBJ2-1; 8 bases are a match to TRBD1. The germline V gene has CDR1 DFQATT and CDR2 SNEGSKA (reference sequence). The CDR3 extends over 12 amino acids. Trimming took 3 bases from V and 10 from J; bases not matched to a gene: 5. CDR3 bases: TGCAGTGCTAGGGGACAGGAGTGGGAGCAGTTCTTC. This translates into CSARGQEWEQFF.

The rearrangement joins TRBV2 to TRBJ2-3; D call uncertain. V was cut by 7 bases and J by 2 bases, with 7 bases left in between. CDR1 and CDR2 (germline): SNHLY, FYNNEI. The CDR3 totals 12 residues. The CDR3 DNA sequence: TGTGCCAGCACCTACCCCACAGATACGCAGTATTTT. Protein product: CASTYPTDTQYF.

This clonotype was counted a few times. This sequence joins TRBV4-1 and TRBJ1-2; D unclear. Germline V gives CDR1 MGHRA, CDR2 YSYEKL. This CDR3 has 15 residues. The V end lost 6 bases, the J end lost 3 bases, and 17 bases lay between the germline ends. The CDR3 loop is CASSRLDRGDYGYTF. The CDR3 nucleotides are TGCGCCAGCAGTCGACTAGACCGGGGAGACTATGGCTACACCTTC.

The V and J genes are TRBV15 and TRBJ2-1; the D is unclear. V was trimmed by 1 base and J by 4 bases, leaving 5 bases between them. The CDR3 is 13 residues long. Germline loops: CDR1 LNHNV, CDR2 YYDKDF (reference sequence). The CDR3 DNA is TGTGCCACCAGCAGAGTAGCTTACAATGAGCAGTTCTTC. This gives the protein CATSRVAYNEQFF.

This clonotype occurred a few times. V is TRBV6-5 and J is TRBJ2-3; 10 nucleotides match TRBD2. The CDR3 sequence is 16 residues long. Germline assignment: CDR1 MNHEY and CDR2 SVGAGI. With V trimmed by 4 bases and J by 1 base, 5 bases remained unmatched. This CDR3 is CASSSLAGVGTDTQYF. CDR3 nucleotide sequence: TGTGCCAGCAGTTCGCTAGCGGGAGTTGGCACAGATACGCAGTATTTT.

The V call is TRBV6-1, the J call TRBJ1-1; tentative D call: TRBD1 (6 bases). The ends were cut back, 3 bases at V and 1 base at J, with 12 bases in the middle. The germline gives CDR1 MNHNS, CDR2 SASEGT. The CDR3 is 15 amino acids. CDR3: CASSEHTGWNTEAFF. The CDR3 DNA sequence: TGTGCCAGCAGTGAGCATACAGGGTGGAACACTGAAGCTTTCTTT.

The gene calls are TRBV6-5 and TRBJ1-3; no reliable D call. The V end was cut by 4 bases, the J end by 0 bases, with 7 bases between. CDR1 and CDR2 (germline): MNHEY, SVGAGI. The CDR3 contains 14 residues. The CDR3 is CASSSSYSGNTIYF. The DNA for the CDR3 is TGTGCCAGCAGTTCCTCATACTCTGGAAACACCATATATTTT.

The genes are TRBV6-1 and TRBJ2-3; D is ambiguous. V was cut by 2 bases and J by 5 bases, with 2 bases left in between. Germline V gene sequence: CDR1 MNHNS, CDR2 SASEGT. The CDR3 totals 11 residues. The CDR3 DNA follows: TGTGCCAGCAGTGAAAGAGATACGCAGTATTTT. Amino acid sequence: CASSERDTQYF.

The V gene is TRBV20-1, the J gene TRBJ1-1; a possible D gene is TRBD1 (5 bases). This CDR3 region has 15 residues. Germline CDR1 DFQATT, CDR2 SNEGSKA (reference sequence). The V end was cut by 7 bases, the J end by 1 base, with 19 bases between. Here the CDR3 reads CSDFATGTGNTEAFF. In nucleotides, the CDR3 is TGCAGTGACTTCGCAACCGGGACGGGGAACACTGAAGCTTTCTTT.

In this sample, this clonotype turned up a few times. This chain joins TRBV6-1 and TRBJ1-5, with a tentative D call TRBD1 (6 bases). V was pared by 6 bases and J by 2 bases, with 11 bases between. The CDR3 sequence is 14 residues long. Germline CDR1 and CDR2: MNHNS and SASEGT. CDR3 loop: CASSPHRGNQPQHF. CDR3 nucleotide sequence: TGTGCCAGCAGCCCTCACAGGGGCAATCAGCCCCAGCATTTT.

The chain couples TRBV28 to TRBJ1-2, with no clear D. Between the trimmed V and J ends, which lost 5 bases and 3 bases, there was a span of 7 bases. This CDR3 comprises 12 residues. Per the germline V gene, CDR1 is MDHEN and CDR2 is SYDVKM. The CDR3 DNA reads as TGTGCCAGCAGTCCTCGGGACTATGGCTACACCTTC. Protein sequence: CASSPRDYGYTF.

This sequence joins TRBV28 and TRBJ1-2, with 9 bases aligning to TRBD1. The V segment lost 1 base and the J segment 5 bases; nucleotides outside the gene matches: 5. Germline CDR1 reads MDHEN; CDR2 reads SYDVKM. The CDR3 is 15 amino acids. The CDR3 DNA follows: TGTGCCAGCAGTTTATCTGGACAGGGGATTTATGGCTACACCTTC. Translated: CASSLSGQGIYGYTF.

The V and J genes are TRBV11-2 and TRBJ2-3; either TRBD1 or TRBD2 may supply D (7 bases each). Germline V lookup: CDR1 SGHAT, CDR2 FQNNGV. The CDR3 has 13 residues. Trimming took off 3 bases at V and 9 bases at J, with 13 bases between the two ends. The CDR3 nucleotides are TGTGCCAGCAGCTTGAAGCGGGACAGCACGCAGTATTTT. It is translated as CASSLKRDSTQYF.

The rearrangement links TRBV20-1 to TRBJ2-3, with 12 bases identical to TRBD2. Per the germline V gene, CDR1 is DFQATT and CDR2 is SNEGSKA (reference sequence). This CDR3 has 16 residues. V shed 1 base, J shed 2 bases, and the junction held 4 bases outside the gene matches. This chain's CDR3 is CSARGGLAGITDTQYF. CDR3 bases: TGCAGTGCTAGAGGGGGACTAGCGGGCATCACAGATACGCAGTATTTT.

V and J are TRBV18 and TRBJ2-7; D gene uncertain. The V gene's germline CDR1 is KGHSH and CDR2 LQKENI. V dropped 2 bases and J dropped 0 bases, with 14 bases sitting between them. The CDR3 loop spans 16 amino acids. The chain's CDR3 is CASSPTRSSNSYEQYF. CDR3 DNA sequence: TGTGCCAGCTCACCAACCAGGAGCAGCAACTCCTACGAGCAGTACTTC.

The chain recombines TRBV6-1 with TRBJ2-1, with a tentative D call TRBD2 (6 bases). Germline V gives CDR1 MNHNS, CDR2 SASEGT. The CDR3 consists of 12 residues. With 8 bases removed from V and 5 bases from J, the gap between germline ends came to 10 bases. The CDR3 DNA sequence: TGTGCCAGCTGGGACTTCCACAATGAGCAGTTCTTC. Residues: CASWDFHNEQFF.

This clonotype was seen a few times. J is TRBJ2-7 and V is TRBV15; TRBD2 agrees at 7 bases. V dropped 5 bases and J dropped 0; count of bases not matched to a gene: 4. Germline-derived CDR1 and CDR2 are LNHNV and YYDKDF (reference sequence). The CDR3 spans 14 residues. The CDR3 is CATSPGGSSYEQYF. The CDR3 region has the DNA TGTGCCACCAGCCCCGGGGGGAGCTCCTACGAGCAGTACTTC.

The chain recombines TRBV6-2 or TRBV6-3 with TRBJ1-5; a possible D gene is TRBD1 (5 bases). The germline CDR1 and CDR2 sequences are MNHEY and SVGEGT. The CDR3 sequence is 13 residues long. V dropped 1 base and J dropped 5 bases, with 6 bases sitting between them. The CDR3 bases are TGTGCCAGCAGTTACTTCAGGGATCAGCCCCAGCATTTT. It yields the protein CASSYFRDQPQHF.